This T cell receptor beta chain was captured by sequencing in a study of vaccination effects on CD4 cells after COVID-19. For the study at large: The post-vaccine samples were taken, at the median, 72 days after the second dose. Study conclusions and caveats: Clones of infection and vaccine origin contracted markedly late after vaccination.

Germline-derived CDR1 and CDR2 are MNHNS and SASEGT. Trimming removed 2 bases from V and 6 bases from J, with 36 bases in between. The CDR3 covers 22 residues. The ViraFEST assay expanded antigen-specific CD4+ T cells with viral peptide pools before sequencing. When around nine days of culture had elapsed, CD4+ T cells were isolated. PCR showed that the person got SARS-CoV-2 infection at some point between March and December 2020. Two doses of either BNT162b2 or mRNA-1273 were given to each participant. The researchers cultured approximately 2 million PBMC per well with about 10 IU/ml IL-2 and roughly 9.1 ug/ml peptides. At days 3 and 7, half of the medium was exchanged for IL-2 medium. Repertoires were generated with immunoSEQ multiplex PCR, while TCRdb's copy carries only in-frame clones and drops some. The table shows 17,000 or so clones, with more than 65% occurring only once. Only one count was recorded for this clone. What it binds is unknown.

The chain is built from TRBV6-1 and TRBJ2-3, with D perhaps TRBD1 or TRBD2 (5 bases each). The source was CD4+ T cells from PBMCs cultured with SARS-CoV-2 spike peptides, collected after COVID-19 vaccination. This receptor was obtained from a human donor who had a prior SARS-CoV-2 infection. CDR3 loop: CASSEPRDGSYAGIASWDTQYF. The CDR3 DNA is TGTGCCAGCAGTGAACCCAGGGACGGATCCTATGCAGGGATAGCTAGCTGGGATACGCAGTATTTT.